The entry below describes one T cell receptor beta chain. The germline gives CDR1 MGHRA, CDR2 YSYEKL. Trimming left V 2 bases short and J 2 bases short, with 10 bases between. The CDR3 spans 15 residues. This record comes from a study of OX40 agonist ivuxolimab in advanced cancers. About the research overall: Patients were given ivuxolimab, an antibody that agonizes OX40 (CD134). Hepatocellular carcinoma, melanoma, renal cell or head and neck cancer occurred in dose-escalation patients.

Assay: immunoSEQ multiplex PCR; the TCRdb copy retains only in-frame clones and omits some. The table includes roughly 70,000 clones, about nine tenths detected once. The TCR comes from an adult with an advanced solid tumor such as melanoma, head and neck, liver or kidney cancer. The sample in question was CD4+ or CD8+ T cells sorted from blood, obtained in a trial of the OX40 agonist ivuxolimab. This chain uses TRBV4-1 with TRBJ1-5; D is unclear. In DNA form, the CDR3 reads TGCGCCAGCAGCCAAATTTTCCCAGGCAATCAGCCCCAGCATTTT. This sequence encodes CASSQIFPGNQPQHF.